This T cell receptor beta chain was recorded in a study of response to subunit inactivated influenza vaccine. MiXCR was run by TCRdb on the RT-PCR reads, yielding one entry per CDR3 protein. The data hold around 580,000 distinct CDR3 sequences, with approximately 12% observed a single time. Trimming took off 2 bases at V and 4 bases at J, with 18 bases between the two ends. The CDR3 covers 16 residues. Germline assignment: CDR1 MNHNS and CDR2 SASEGT. This clonotype was detected only a few times. The sequence came from a man aged 50-59 years who received an inactivated influenza vaccine. This material consisted of PBMCs from blood, taken on the day of vaccination. The chain recombines TRBV6-1 with TRBJ2-7, with D perhaps assigned TRBD1 or TRBD2 (7 bases each). CDR3 sequence (DNA): TGTGCCAGCAGTGAAAGTTGGCAGGGGGGGAAATACGAGCAGTACTTC. It yields the protein CASSESWQGGKYEQYF.